This TCR beta chain derives from a study of blood T cell repertoires in COVID-19. Study at large: Samples came from the United States, Italy and Spain, spanning acute and convalescent COVID-19. Sources were T cells, B-cell-depleted T cells, or PBMCs; the material itself was cDNA or gDNA.

Using immunoSEQ multiplex PCR, the repertoire was profiled, and TCRdb retains in-frame clones only, with some absent. The sample holds under 200,000 clones; approximately 84% are singletons and the top ten take about 5%. The CDR3 has 14 amino acids. Per the germline V gene, CDR1 is ENHRY and CDR2 is SYGVKD. Trimming took off 0 bases at V and 4 bases at J, with 9 bases between the two ends. The chain joins TRBV10-3 to TRBJ1-2; a weak D match, TRBD1 (6 bases). The sample comprised peripheral blood. This TCR was sampled from an elderly woman with acute or convalescent COVID-19. CDR3 sequence reads: CAISESRGPYGYTF. The CDR3 bases are TGTGCCATCAGTGAGTCGCGGGGGCCCTATGGCTACACCTTC.